This passage covers 9 T cell receptor beta chains from one sample sequenced in a study of blood T cell repertoires in COVID-19. Produced via immunoSEQ multiplex PCR; TCRdb's table is partial and in-frame only. The table shows over 300,000 clones, with 90% occurring only once. Sequenced sample: peripheral blood. Receptor source: a young man with active or convalescent COVID-19.

The V and J genes are TRBV30 and TRBJ2-7, with 7 bases that match TRBD2. V lost 4 bases, J lost 8 bases, and 11 bases stayed unmatched. This CDR3 contains 13 residues. Germline CDR1 GTSNPN, CDR2 SVGIG (reference sequence). The CDR3 sequence is CAWMGRGLRKQYF. The DNA for the CDR3 is TGTGCCTGGATGGGGAGGGGCCTCCGGAAGCAGTACTTC.

This sequence joins TRBV10-3 and TRBJ2-7, with 7 bases matching TRBD2. The length of the CDR3 is 12 residues. V was pared by 4 bases and J by 4 bases, with 1 base of the junction left unmatched. Germline V gene sequence: CDR1 ENHRY, CDR2 SYGVKD. DNA of the CDR3: TGTGCCATCAGTGCGGGGGGTTACGAGCAGTACTTC. Translation: CAISAGGYEQYF.

V usage is TRBV28 and J usage is TRBJ2-7, with 9 bases identical to TRBD1. Unmatched junction bases numbered 5, after V lost 5 bases and J lost 3 bases. Germline CDR1 and CDR2: MDHEN and SYDVKM. The CDR3 consists of 14 residues. The CDR3 region has the DNA TGTGCCAGCAGTACAAACAGGGGGCGCTACGAGCAGTACTTC. Amino acid sequence: CASSTNRGRYEQYF.

This clone was recorded once. This chain connects TRBV2 to TRBJ1-3; 7 bases align to TRBD1. CDR3 size: 18 residues. V was pared by 5 bases and J by 0 bases, with 13 bases of the junction left unmatched. In germline, CDR1 is SNHLY, CDR2 FYNNEI. CDR3 loop: CASSIRQGEFLSGNTIYF. As DNA, the CDR3 is TGTGCCAGCAGTATACGACAGGGAGAGTTCCTCTCTGGAAACACCATATATTTT. The whole variable domain, remainder taken from reference TRBV2 and TRBJ1-3, is EPEVTQTPSHQVTQMGQEVILRCVPISNHLYFYWYRQILGQKVEFLVSFYNNEISEKSEIFDDQFSVERPDGSNFTLKIRSTKLEDSAMYFCASSIRQGEFLSGNTIYFGEGSWLTVV.

The rearrangement links TRBV9 to TRBJ2-1; 10 bases are shared with TRBD1. The germline CDR1 and CDR2 sequences are SGDLS and YYNGEE. This CDR3 is built from 15 residues. V was pared by 3 bases and J by 5 bases, with 5 bases of the junction left unmatched. The CDR3 sequence is CASSAGTGANNEQFF. For the CDR3, the DNA is TGTGCCAGCAGCGCTGGGACAGGGGCCAACAATGAGCAGTTCTTC.

The chain uses TRBV21-1 and TRBJ2-5; the DNA was not compared with TRBD1, the D call given in the table. TRBV21-1 is an annotated pseudogene. The CDR3 contains 13 residues. CDR3 loop: CASRDRGPETQYF. The CDR3 coding sequence is TGTGCCAGCAGAGACAGGGGCCCAGAGACCCAGTACTTC.

The V gene is TRBV20-1, the J gene TRBJ1-5; D ambiguous. Looked up from germline, CDR1 is DFQATT and CDR2 is SNEGSKA (reference sequence). The CDR3 covers 11 residues. V lost 1 base and J 11 bases, leaving 9 bases between the germline ends. The CDR3 spells CSARGSSAQHF. The CDR3 region has the DNA TGCAGTGCTAGAGGGAGCTCAGCCCAGCATTTT.

The chain uses TRBV11-3 and TRBJ2-3; a weak D match, TRBD2 (5 bases). This CDR3 region has 13 residues. CDR1 and CDR2 (germline): SGHNT, YENEEA. Between the trimmed V and J ends, which lost 5 bases and 4 bases, there was a span of 10 bases. The CDR3 sequence: CASSLLASDTQYF. The CDR3 DNA follows: TGTGCCAGCAGCCTTCTAGCTTCAGATACGCAGTATTTT.

CDR3: CASSAEQGGYNSPLHF. DNA for the CDR3: TGTGCCAGCAGCGCCGAACAGGGGGGGTATAATTCACCCCTCCACTTT. The chain carries TRBV9 and TRBJ1-6, with 8 bases matching TRBD1. Germline CDR1 and CDR2: SGDLS and YYNGEE. CDR3 length: 16 amino acids. After removal of 3 bases from V and 4 bases from J, the junction contained 6 bases not matched to a gene.